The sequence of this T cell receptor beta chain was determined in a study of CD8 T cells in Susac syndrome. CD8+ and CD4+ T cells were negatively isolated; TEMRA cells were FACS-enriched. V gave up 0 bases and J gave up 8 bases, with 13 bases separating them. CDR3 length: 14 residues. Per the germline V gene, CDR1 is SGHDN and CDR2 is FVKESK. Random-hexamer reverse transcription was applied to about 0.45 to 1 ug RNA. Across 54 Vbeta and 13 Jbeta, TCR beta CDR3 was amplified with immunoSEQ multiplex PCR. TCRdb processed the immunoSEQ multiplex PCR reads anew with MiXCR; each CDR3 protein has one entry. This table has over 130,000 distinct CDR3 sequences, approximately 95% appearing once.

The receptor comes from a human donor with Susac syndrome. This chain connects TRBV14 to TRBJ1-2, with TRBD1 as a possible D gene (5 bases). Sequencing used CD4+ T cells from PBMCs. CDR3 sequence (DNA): TGTGCCAGCAGCCAAGAGACGGGACTGTGGGGCTACACCTTC. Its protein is CASSQETGLWGYTF.